These 20 T cell receptor beta chains originate from one sample sequenced in a study of CD8+CD57+ T cells in acquired aplastic anemia. Selection for sequencing was limited to patients who had shown CD8+CD57+ cell expansion by flow cytometry. The use of genomic DNA as template underpinned the TCR beta VDJ and CDR3 profiling. MiXCR was run by TCRdb on the reads, yielding one entry per CDR3 protein. Of hundreds of thousands of distinct CDR3 sequences in the sample, under 40% are singletons; the top ten hold 0.82%. Sequencing was carried out using sorted CD4+, CD8+, or CD8+CD57+ T cells (not recorded which) from PBMCs. The receptor source for this set is a human donor with aplastic anemia.

This clonotype was detected ten times or more. The chain links TRBV7-2 to TRBJ2-7; D is perhaps TRBD2 (5 bases). The V end was cut by 5 bases, the J end by 3 bases, with 8 bases between. Germline CDR1 SGHTA, CDR2 FQGNSA. The CDR3 covers 12 residues. CDR3 sequence reads: CASSLDYYEQYF. CDR3 nucleotide sequence: TGTGCCAGCAGCCTAGACTACTACGAGCAGTACTTC.

V gene TRBV30 combines with J gene TRBJ2-1; D call uncertain. CDR3 size: 13 residues. The V and J ends lost 1 base and 9 bases respectively, with 13 bases between them. Germline V gives CDR1 GTSNPN, CDR2 SVGIG (reference sequence). The CDR3 is CAWSDLGVGEQFF. In DNA, the CDR3 is TGTGCCTGGAGTGACCTGGGTGTAGGTGAGCAGTTCTTC. Using reference TRBV30 and TRBJ2-1 for the parts outside the CDR3, the full variable domain is SQTIHQWPATLVQPVGSPLSLECTVEGTSNPNLYWYRQAAGRGLQLLFYSVGIGQISSEVPQNLSASRPQDRQFILSSKKLLLSDSGFYLCAWSDLGVGEQFFGPGTRLTVL.

At least ten counts were recorded for this clonotype. This chain's CDR3 is CASSPGGTSRYEQFF. The CDR3 nucleotides read TGTGCCAGTAGTCCGGGCGGGACTAGTCGGTATGAGCAGTTCTTC. V is TRBV19 and J is TRBJ2-1, with 8 bases identical to TRBD2. V shed 5 bases, J shed 8 bases, and the junction held 11 bases outside the gene matches. The CDR3 runs 15 residues. Germline CDR1 and CDR2: LNHDA and SQIVND (reference sequence).

Many counts were recorded for this clonotype. The rearrangement uses TRBV19 and TRBJ2-3; TRBD2 matches 9 bases. The germline V gene has CDR1 LNHDA and CDR2 SQIVND (reference sequence). The CDR3 consists of 16 residues. The ends lost 5 bases at V and 2 bases at J; junction bases unmatched: 8. CDR3 DNA: TGTGCCAGTAGTCTAGCGGGAATGTCACACACAGATACGCAGTATTTT. Its protein product is CASSLAGMSHTDTQYF.

A word on this clonotype: This may be a read error: a much more frequent sequence differs by one nucleotide. This chain uses TRBV10-3 with TRBJ2-3; D not resolved. Germline CDR1 and CDR2: ENHRY and SYGVKD. The CDR3 is made up of 13 amino acids. Trimming pared 6 bases from V and 3 bases from J, leaving 10 bases between. The DNA for the CDR3 is TGTGCCATCAGCCAACGATCAACAGATACGCAGTATTTT. This codes for CAISQRSTDTQYF.

This clonotype has more than one count but fewer than ten. The rearrangement uses TRBV4-3 and TRBJ1-2; no definite D call. V was clipped by 0 bases and J by 4 bases, with 15 bases between them. This CDR3 comprises 16 residues. Per germline, CDR1 LGHNA and CDR2 YSLEER. CDR3 loop: CASSQDMSAGSYGYTF. The CDR3 nucleotides are TGCGCCAGCAGCCAAGATATGAGTGCGGGATCCTATGGCTACACCTTC.

The chain employs TRBV20-1 and TRBJ2-1, with 10 bases matching TRBD2. This CDR3 has 15 amino acids. Germline CDR1 and CDR2: DFQATT and SNEGSKA (reference sequence). J gave up 3 bases and V 2 bases, and 4 bases lay outside the gene matches. CDR3 bases: TGCAGTGCTAGAAATCTAGCGGGAGTCTACAATGAGCAGTTCTTC. Translation gives CSARNLAGVYNEQFF.

This sequence joins TRBV29-1 and TRBJ1-1, with D possibly being TRBD1 (5 bases). The V end was cut by 8 bases, the J end by 11 bases, with 18 bases between. Germline assignment: CDR1 SQVTM and CDR2 ANQGSEA. There are 11 residues in the CDR3. The CDR3 loop is CSLETAGWAFF. The CDR3 coding sequence is TGCAGCTTGGAAACAGCAGGGTGGGCTTTCTTT.

This clonotype was detected a few times. The CDR3 spells CATSGATMQGPGPLHF. In DNA, the CDR3 is TGTGCCACCAGCGGCGCTACGATGCAAGGTCCGGGCCCCCTCCACTTT. The chain joins TRBV24-1 to TRBJ1-6; D is unresolved. CDR1 and CDR2 (germline): KGHDR, SFDVKD. This CDR3 has 16 amino acids. V dropped 7 bases and J dropped 13 bases, with 25 bases sitting between them.

The chain uses TRBV15 and TRBJ1-2; D possibly corresponds to TRBD1 (5 bases). This CDR3 is built from 14 residues. The ends were cut back, 1 base at V and 6 bases at J, with 12 bases in the middle. Germline-derived CDR1 and CDR2 are LNHNV and YYDKDF (reference sequence). The CDR3 loop is CATSRAGRVHGYTF. CDR3 sequence (DNA): TGTGCCACCAGCAGAGCGGGCAGGGTACATGGCTACACCTTC.

This chain connects TRBV10-2 to TRBJ2-1, with D perhaps given as TRBD1 or TRBD2 (5 bases each). Germline V gene lookup returns CDR1 WSHSY and CDR2 SAAADI. The CDR3 has 16 residues. The V and J ends lost 7 bases and 3 bases respectively, with 19 bases between them. The CDR3 loop is CASTSGTLKFYNEQFF. The CDR3 nucleotides read TGCGCCAGCACGTCAGGGACCCTAAAGTTCTACAATGAGCAGTTCTTC.

This clonotype was detected many times. One junction end disagrees with the germline gene, perhaps due to a read error. The chain couples TRBV10-3 to TRBJ2-7; TRBD1 or TRBD2 may be the D gene (5 bases each). CDR1 and CDR2 (germline): ENHRY, SYGVKD. The CDR3 length is 13 residues. The CDR3 DNA reads TGTGCCATCAGAACCGGGGACCGCGAAACCTCCCTCTTC. Protein: CAIRTGDRETSLF.

The CDR3 DNA reads TGTGCCAGCAGCTTTATTAGCGCTAGGGCAGGACGAATCAGGGTCTATGGCTACACCTTC. Protein sequence: CASSFISARAGRIRVYGYTF. The chain is built from TRBV11-1 and TRBJ1-2; weak D call: TRBD1 (5 bases). The CDR3 sequence is 20 residues long. Germline assignment: CDR1 SGHAT and CDR2 FQDESV (reference sequence). The ends were cut back, 3 bases at V and 4 bases at J, with 30 bases in the middle.

The chain joins TRBV7-9 to TRBJ2-7, with 9 bases that match TRBD1. V lost 6 bases to trimming and J lost 0 bases; unmatched junction nucleotides: 6. The germline CDR1 and CDR2 sequences are SEHNR and FQNEAQ (reference sequence). CDR3 size: 15 residues. In DNA form, the CDR3 reads TGTGCCAGCAGGTCGGGGGACAGGGACTCCTACGAGCAGTACTTC. Protein: CASRSGDRDSYEQYF.

J is TRBJ1-5 and V is TRBV24-1, with D maybe TRBD1 (5 bases). V lost 9 bases to trimming and J lost 6 bases, with 14 bases between them. The CDR3 is made up of 13 amino acids. CDR1 is KGHDR and CDR2 is SFDVKD in the germline V gene. The CDR3 DNA reads TGTGCCACCCGGGGGGGAGCATTTCAGCCCCAGCATTTT. Its translation: CATRGGAFQPQHF.

This clonotype was counted only a few times. CDR3 DNA: TGTGCCTGGAGTGCCGGACTCCAGCAGCCCCAGCATTTT. It is translated as CAWSAGLQQPQHF. The chain recombines TRBV30 with TRBJ1-5; D not certain. This CDR3 has 13 residues. Trimming stripped 1 base from V and 7 bases from J, with 11 bases between. From germline, CDR1 is GTSNPN and CDR2 SVGIG (reference sequence).

The CDR3, as DNA: TGTGCCAGCAGCTTAGATGTGCTGGTTTCGGAGACCCAGTACTTC. This gives the protein CASSLDVLVSETQYF. The genes are TRBV11-2 and TRBJ2-5; D call uncertain. The CDR3 runs 15 residues. V was cut by 0 bases and J by 5 bases, with 13 bases left in between. Germline values: CDR1 SGHAT, CDR2 FQNNGV. The complete variable domain, with remaining parts taken from reference TRBV11-2 and TRBJ2-5, reads EAGVAQSPRYKIIEKRQSVAFWCNPISGHATLYWYQQILGQGPKLLIQFQNNGVVDDSQLPKDRFSAERLKGVDSTLKIQPAKLEDSAVYLCASSLDVLVSETQYFGPGTRLLVL.

Points on this clonotype: Mismatch with germline at one junction end may stem from a read error. This chain links TRBV7-9 with TRBJ2-3; TRBD1 matches at 9 bases. In germline, CDR1 is SEHNR, CDR2 FQNEAQ (reference sequence). The CDR3 contains 13 residues. In DNA form, the CDR3 reads TGTGCCGGCAGCGGACAGGGGCCAGATACGCAATATTTT. Its translation is CAGSGQGPDTQYF.

This clonotype was observed a few times. This chain links TRBV29-1 with TRBJ1-2; TRBD1 agrees at 11 bases. The CDR3 sequence is 13 residues long. Germline CDR1 SQVTM, CDR2 ANQGSEA. Trimming cost V 6 bases and J 4 bases; bases outside gene matches: 4. The CDR3 sequence is CSVGQGDGYGYTF. DNA of the CDR3: TGCAGCGTGGGACAGGGGGACGGCTATGGCTACACCTTC.

This clonotype was found once. The rearrangement uses TRBV2 and TRBJ2-7, with 8 positions matching TRBD1. Germline loops: CDR1 SNHLY, CDR2 FYNNEI. CDR3 length equals 15 residues. V lost 6 bases to trimming and J lost 2 bases; unmatched junction nucleotides: 9. The CDR3 is CASSSQPDRAYEQYF. The CDR3 coding sequence is TGTGCCAGCAGCTCCCAGCCGGACAGGGCCTACGAGCAGTACTTC.